This T cell receptor beta chain was sequenced during a study of early T cells in non-severe SARS-CoV-2 infection. In the study overall: The study sequenced bulk RNA from unsorted whole blood, with chains unpaired.

Study observations and caveats: CD4 and private specificities were missed by VDJdb matching, which favored anti-spike CD8 responses.

A note on this clonotype: What it binds is not known.

Researchers attached unique molecular identifiers to individual cDNA molecules. TCRdb re-called the 5' RACE reads with MiXCR, one entry per CDR3 protein. The sample has more than 60,000 distinct CDR3 sequences, around 13% seen once. Germline V gives CDR1 DFQATT, CDR2 SNEGSKA (reference sequence). This CDR3 has 14 amino acids. V dropped 6 bases and J dropped 4; count of bases not matched to a gene: 10. The TCR originated in an adult who was a healthcare worker with PCR-confirmed SARS-CoV-2 infection or an uninfected control (not recorded which). The chain couples TRBV20-1 to TRBJ2-7, with 9 bases fitting TRBD1. The sequencing input was whole blood. In nucleotides, the CDR3 is TGCAGTGCCCATACAGGGGGCGCTTTGTACGAGCAGTACTTC. Protein: CSAHTGGALYEQYF.